This note documents a single T cell receptor beta chain sequence. The antigen is not known. CDR3 size: 16 residues. Germline-derived CDR1 and CDR2 are SGHVS and FNYEAQ. Trimming at V came to 2 bases and at J to 0 bases, leaving 1 base not matched to a gene. The data are from a study of CD4+ T cells in melanoma. Measured with immunoSEQ multiplex PCR; TCRdb has only the in-frame clones, and not every one. Of around 55,000 clones detected, approximately 74% appear once; the ten largest clones hold 4.8%. Study results and limitations: A reported correlation linked neoantigen-specific CD4+ T cells to CD8+, macrophage and B cell function. Neoantigen-specific CD4+ T cells in melanoma reportedly had diverse differentiation states.

The rearrangement uses TRBV7-6 and TRBJ2-6; TRBD1 matches at 7 bases. The sequence was obtained from a human donor with melanoma. The sequenced sample was tumor tissue. CDR3 DNA: TGTGCCAGCAGCTTAAGGGGGCACTCTGGGGCCAACGTCCTGACTTTC. Encoded protein: CASSLRGHSGANVLTF. Using reference TRBV7-6 and TRBJ2-6 for the parts outside the CDR3, the full variable domain is GAGVSQSPRYKVTKRGQDVALRCDPISGHVSLYWYRQALGQGPEFLTYFNYEAQQDKSGLPNDRFSAERPEGSISTLTIQRTEQRDSAMYRCASSLRGHSGANVLTFGAGSRLTVL.